This paragraph reports one T cell receptor (beta chain). Antigen specificity is unknown. The source of the sample is a study of T cell responses to AZD1222 COVID-19 vaccine. Overall study findings and caveats: Spike as a whole was targeted by vaccine-associated CD4 TCRs, dominant at 160-218 and 743-854.

Trimming took 8 bases from V and 2 from J, leaving 11 bases between them. The length of the CDR3 is 13 residues. In germline, CDR1 is LNHNV, CDR2 YYDKDF (reference sequence). Generated by immunoSEQ multiplex PCR, the TCRdb table keeps only in-frame clones and is missing some. This table holds 130,000 to 150,000 clones, 75% to 90% found once. Specimen: peripheral blood, collected on day 0 of AZD1222 vaccination. The sequence was obtained from an adult in good health. This rearrangement joins TRBV15 to TRBJ2-3; the D gene is possibly TRBD1 (6 bases). DNA for the CDR3: TGTGCCACCCGGGACATATCCACAGATACGCAGTATTTT. Its protein product is CATRDISTDTQYF.